Following are 21 T cell receptor beta chains from one sample sequenced in a study of CD4+ T cells in melanoma (dated by TCRdb to 2022 to 2024). Libraries were prepared through the immunoSEQ multiplex PCR assay. TCRdb mirrors the immuneACCESS table, restricted to in-frame sequences. Some clones are absent from its copies; in checked studies, under half trace to an unresolved V gene, and the reason for the others is unknown. This sample has some 10,000 clones in its table, and 69% of those were observed once. The ten biggest clones cover around 19% of the sample. Material: peripheral blood. The receptors derive from a human donor with melanoma.

This clone was recorded only once. The V call is TRBV30, the J call TRBJ2-7, with D possibly TRBD1 on 5 matching bases. Trimming shortened V by 0 bases and J by 5 bases, and 17 bases separated the two germline ends. This CDR3 region has 15 residues. The V gene's germline CDR1 is GTSNPN and CDR2 SVGIG (reference sequence). CDR3 region: CAWSVRQGFSNEQYF. In DNA, the CDR3 is TGTGCCTGGAGTGTACGTCAGGGATTTTCCAACGAGCAGTACTTC.

The gene calls are TRBV6-5 and TRBJ1-2, with D possibly TRBD1 on 6 matching bases. In germline, CDR1 is MNHEY, CDR2 SVGAGI. The CDR3 contains 15 residues. With 2 bases removed from V and 2 bases from J, the gap between germline ends came to 12 bases. CDR3 DNA sequence: TGTGCCAGCAGTTACCTTACAGGGACCAACTATGGCTACACCTTC. Amino acids: CASSYLTGTNYGYTF.

In its sample, this clone was seen once. V and J are TRBV5-1 and TRBJ2-1; D call uncertain. The CDR3 totals 11 residues. Germline V gives CDR1 SGHRS, CDR2 YFSETQ. With 0 bases removed from V and 5 bases from J, the gap between germline ends came to 0 bases. The CDR3 DNA is TGCGCCAGCAGCTTGGACAATGAGCAGTTCTTC. Its translation: CASSLDNEQFF.

V usage is TRBV7-2 and J usage is TRBJ2-5, with TRBD2 matching 7 bases. This CDR3 spans 15 amino acids. The germline gives CDR1 SGHTA, CDR2 FQGNSA. V lost 4 bases, J lost 3 bases, and 8 bases stayed unmatched. The CDR3 region is CASSSDGGGKETQYF. For the CDR3, the DNA is TGTGCCAGCAGCTCGGATGGGGGGGGTAAAGAGACCCAGTACTTC. Full variable domain (remainder filled in from reference TRBV7-2 and TRBJ2-5): GAGVSQSPSNKVTEKGKDVELRCDPISGHTALYWYRQSLGQGLEFLIYFQGNSAPDKSGLPSDRFSAERTGGSVSTLTIQRTQQEDSAVYLCASSSDGGGKETQYFGPGTRLLVL.

The chain employs TRBV5-6 and TRBJ2-7; D unresolved. Germline V gene data show CDR1 as SGHDT and CDR2 as YYEEEE. Trimming removed 0 bases from V and 3 bases from J, with 10 bases in between. CDR3 length: 14 amino acids. The CDR3 protein is CASSLGVVLYEQYF. CDR3 bases: TGTGCCAGCAGCTTGGGGGTAGTACTCTACGAGCAGTACTTC.

The chain employs TRBV5-1 and TRBJ2-3; the match to TRBD2 covers 11 bases. Germline loops: CDR1 SGHRS, CDR2 YFSETQ. This CDR3 is built from 19 residues. V shed 0 bases and J 1 base; nucleotides not matched to a gene: 10. The CDR3 protein is CASSLALSSGGMGTDTQYF. CDR3 coding DNA: TGCGCCAGCAGCTTGGCTTTATCTAGCGGGGGGATGGGCACAGATACGCAGTATTTT.

The rearrangement uses TRBV14 and TRBJ2-1, with D possibly being TRBD1 (6 bases). The CDR3 spans 16 residues. CDR1 SGHDN and CDR2 FVKESK come from the germline V gene. V lost 4 bases and J 3 bases, leaving 16 bases between the germline ends. DNA for the CDR3: TGTGCCAGCAGCCGCGAGGGGACAACCCTCTACAATGAGCAGTTCTTC. Translation gives CASSREGTTLYNEQFF.

The rearrangement links TRBV30 to TRBJ2-3; D call uncertain. The CDR3 loop spans 13 amino acids. V was shortened by 2 bases and J by 0 bases, with 6 bases between the two germline ends. CDR1 GTSNPN and CDR2 SVGIG come from the germline V gene (reference sequence). The CDR3 is CAWSLGSTDTQYF. CDR3 nucleotide sequence: TGTGCCTGGAGTTTGGGAAGCACAGATACGCAGTATTTT.

The chain has TRBV27 and TRBJ1-2; 7 bases fit TRBD1. Germline-derived CDR1 and CDR2 are MNHEY and SMNVEV (reference sequence). With 7 bases clipped from V and 8 bases from J, the junction kept 10 bases outside the gene matches. The CDR3 runs 13 residues. The CDR3 region is CASKRTGLLGYTF. DNA for the CDR3: TGTGCCAGCAAAAGGACAGGCTTGCTGGGCTACACCTTC.

This clone is termed large. This sequence joins TRBV30 and TRBJ2-7; 7 nucleotides match TRBD1. Losses at the gene ends were 4 bases for V and 4 bases for J; bases not matched to a gene: 7. The CDR3 runs to 13 residues. Germline values: CDR1 GTSNPN, CDR2 SVGIG (reference sequence). The CDR3 region is CAWTGQRVYEQYF. The CDR3 region has the DNA TGTGCCTGGACGGGACAGCGAGTTTACGAGCAGTACTTC.

This clone is labeled medium-sized. The V gene is TRBV19, the J gene TRBJ1-2, with TRBD1 identical over 12 bases. The CDR3 loop spans 18 amino acids. V lost 3 bases and J lost 1; bases outside the gene matches: 9. Germline CDR1 is LNHDA and CDR2 is SQIVND (reference sequence). CDR3 residues: CASSIGTGGAYVNYGYTF. The CDR3, as DNA: TGTGCCAGTAGTATTGGGACAGGGGGCGCCTACGTTAACTATGGCTACACCTTC.

V and J are TRBV27 and TRBJ1-6; the match to TRBD1 covers 7 bases. V lost 6 bases and J lost 8; bases outside the gene matches: 13. There are 16 residues in the CDR3. Per the germline V gene, CDR1 is MNHEY and CDR2 is SMNVEV (reference sequence). The CDR3 reads CASRKKGTEPYSPLHF. CDR3 nucleotide sequence: TGTGCCAGCAGGAAAAAAGGGACAGAGCCGTATTCACCCCTCCACTTT.

V is TRBV30 and J is TRBJ2-1, with 8 bases matching TRBD2. J gave up 9 bases and V 0 bases, and 22 bases lay outside the gene matches. This CDR3 region has 19 residues. The germline CDR1 and CDR2 sequences are GTSNPN and SVGIG (reference sequence). This CDR3 is CAWSVIPGGTSGRLFEQFF. The CDR3 DNA is TGTGCCTGGAGTGTGATCCCCGGCGGTACTAGCGGTCGATTGTTTGAGCAGTTCTTC. Drawing the rest from reference TRBV30 and TRBJ2-1, the complete variable domain is SQTIHQWPATLVQPVGSPLSLECTVEGTSNPNLYWYRQAAGRGLQLLFYSVGIGQISSEVPQNLSASRPQDRQFILSSKKLLLSDSGFYLCAWSVIPGGTSGRLFEQFFGPGTRLTVL.

This sequence joins TRBV27 and TRBJ2-5, with 11 bases matching TRBD1. The germline V gene has CDR1 MNHEY and CDR2 SMNVEV (reference sequence). V trimming: 4 bases; J trimming: 8 bases; junction bases outside the gene matches: 6. The CDR3 runs to 14 residues. CDR3 amino acids: CASSSSGTGGTQYF. The DNA of the CDR3 is TGTGCCAGCAGTTCCTCCGGGACAGGGGGAACCCAGTACTTC.

The chain employs TRBV14 and TRBJ1-2; TRBD1 is a possible D gene (6 bases). Per the germline V gene, CDR1 is SGHDN and CDR2 is FVKESK. V shed 2 bases and J shed 2 bases, with 12 bases lying between them. The CDR3 covers 15 residues. CDR3 loop: CASSQPGAPNYGYTF. CDR3 bases: TGTGCCAGCAGCCAACCGGGGGCCCCCAACTATGGCTACACCTTC.

V gene TRBV10-3 combines with J gene TRBJ1-1; D is uncertain. The CDR3 extends over 14 amino acids. V was pared by 0 bases and J by 4 bases, with 9 bases between. Germline V gives CDR1 ENHRY, CDR2 SYGVKD. The CDR3 loop reads CAISESTPGTEAFF. CDR3 DNA sequence: TGTGCCATCAGTGAGTCGACCCCCGGCACTGAAGCTTTCTTT.

The chain couples TRBV27 to TRBJ1-4, with D uncertain. Germline loops: CDR1 MNHEY, CDR2 SMNVEV (reference sequence). The length of the CDR3 is 15 residues. Trimming left V 0 bases short and J 4 bases short, with 9 bases between. The CDR3, as DNA: TGTGCCAGCAGTTTATCACTCGTCCATAATGAAAAACTGTTTTTT. Protein sequence: CASSLSLVHNEKLFF.

Only a few counts were recorded for this clone. The chain joins TRBV5-1 to TRBJ2-5; tentatively, D is TRBD1 or TRBD2 (5 bases each). Judging by the DNA end, TRBJ2-7 fits better; the J call may be wrong. There are 15 residues in the CDR3. The germline V gene encodes CDR1 SGHRS and CDR2 YFSETQ. The CDR3 loop is CASSLQERGGYEQYF. The CDR3 nucleotides read TGCGCCAGCAGCTTACAAGAGAGGGGCGGATACGAGCAGTACTTC.

The V call is TRBV5-1, the J call TRBJ1-1; D gene unclear. The CDR3 loop spans 13 amino acids. CDR1 is SGHRS, CDR2 YFSETQ, per germline. Trimming cost V 4 bases and J 6 bases, with 13 bases left between them. The CDR3 here is CASSPLSWSEAFF. In nucleotides, the CDR3 is TGCGCCAGCAGCCCCCTAAGCTGGTCTGAAGCTTTCTTT.

This chain connects TRBV27 to TRBJ2-3, with a possible D match to TRBD2 (7 bases). This CDR3 has 12 amino acids. The germline gives CDR1 MNHEY, CDR2 SMNVEV (reference sequence). The ends were cut back, 6 bases at V and 11 bases at J, with 15 bases in the middle. The CDR3 DNA sequence: TGTGCCAGCAGGCTCCGCGGGGGCATGCAGTATTTT. Its protein is CASRLRGGMQYF.

The V gene is TRBV6-6, the J gene TRBJ1-1; D not certain. The germline CDR1 and CDR2 sequences are MNHNY and SVGAGI (reference sequence). Trimming shortened V by 7 bases and J by 1 base, and 7 bases separated the two germline ends. The CDR3 runs to 12 residues. In DNA, the CDR3 is TGTGCCAGCAAAACAGAGAACACTGAAGCTTTCTTT. Protein product: CASKTENTEAFF.